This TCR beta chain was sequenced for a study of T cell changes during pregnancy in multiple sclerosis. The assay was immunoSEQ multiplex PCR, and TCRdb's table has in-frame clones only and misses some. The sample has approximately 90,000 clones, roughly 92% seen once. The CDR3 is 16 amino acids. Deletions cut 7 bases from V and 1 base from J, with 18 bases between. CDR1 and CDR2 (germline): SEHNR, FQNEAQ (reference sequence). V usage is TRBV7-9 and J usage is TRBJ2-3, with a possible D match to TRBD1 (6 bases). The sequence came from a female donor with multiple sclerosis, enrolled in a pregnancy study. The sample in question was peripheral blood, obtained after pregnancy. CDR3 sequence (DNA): TGTGCCAGCACCGGGATACAGGGCGCCCGCACAGATACGCAGTATTTT. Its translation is CASTGIQGARTDTQYF.